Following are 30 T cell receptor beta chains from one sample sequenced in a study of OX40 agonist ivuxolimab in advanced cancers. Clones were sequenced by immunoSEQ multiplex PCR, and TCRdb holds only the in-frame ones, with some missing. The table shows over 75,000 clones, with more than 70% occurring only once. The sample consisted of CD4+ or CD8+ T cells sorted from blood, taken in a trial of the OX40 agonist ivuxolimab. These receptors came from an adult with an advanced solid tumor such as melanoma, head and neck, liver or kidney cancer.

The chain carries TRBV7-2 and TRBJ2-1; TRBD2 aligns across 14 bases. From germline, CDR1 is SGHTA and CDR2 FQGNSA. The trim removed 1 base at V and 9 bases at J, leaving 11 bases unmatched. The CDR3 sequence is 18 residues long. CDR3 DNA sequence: TGTGCCAGCAGCTTAGTGGGGACTAGCGGGAGTCATCCGTCTGAGCAGTTCTTC. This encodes CASSLVGTSGSHPSEQFF. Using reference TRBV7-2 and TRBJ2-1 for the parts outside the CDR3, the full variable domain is GAGVSQSPSNKVTEKGKDVELRCDPISGHTALYWYRQSLGQGLEFLIYFQGNSAPDKSGLPSDRFSAERTGGSVSTLTIQRTQQEDSAVYLCASSLVGTSGSHPSEQFFGPGTRLTVL.

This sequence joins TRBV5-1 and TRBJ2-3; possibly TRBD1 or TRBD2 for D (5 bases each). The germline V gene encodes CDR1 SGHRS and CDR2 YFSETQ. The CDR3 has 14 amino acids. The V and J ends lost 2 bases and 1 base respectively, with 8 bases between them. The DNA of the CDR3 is TGCGCCAGCAGCTTCGGGGCGCGCACAGATACGCAGTATTTT. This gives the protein CASSFGARTDTQYF.

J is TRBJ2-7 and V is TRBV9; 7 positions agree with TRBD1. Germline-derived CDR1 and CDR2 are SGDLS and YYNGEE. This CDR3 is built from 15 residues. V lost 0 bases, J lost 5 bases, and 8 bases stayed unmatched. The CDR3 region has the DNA TGTGCCAGCAGCGTAGATCTAGGGGGCGGGCACGAGCAGTACTTC. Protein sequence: CASSVDLGGGHEQYF. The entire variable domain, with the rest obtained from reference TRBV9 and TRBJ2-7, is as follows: DSGVTQTPKHLITATGQRVTLRCSPRSGDLSVYWYQQSLDQGLQFLIQYYNGEERAKGNILERFSAQQFPDLHSELNLSSLELGDSALYFCASSVDLGGGHEQYFGPGTRLTVT.

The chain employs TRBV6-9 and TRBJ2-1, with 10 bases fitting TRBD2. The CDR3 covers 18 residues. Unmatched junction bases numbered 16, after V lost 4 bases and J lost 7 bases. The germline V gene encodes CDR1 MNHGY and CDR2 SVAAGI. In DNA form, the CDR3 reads TGTGCCAGCAGTTCGGGACAGGTGGGGCTAGCGGGAGAGAATGAGCAGTTCTTC. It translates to CASSSGQVGLAGENEQFF.

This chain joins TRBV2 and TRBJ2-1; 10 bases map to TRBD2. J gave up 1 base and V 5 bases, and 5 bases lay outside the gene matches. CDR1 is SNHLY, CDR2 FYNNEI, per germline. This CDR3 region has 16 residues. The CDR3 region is CASSPNSGGSYNEQFF. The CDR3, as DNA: TGTGCCAGCAGTCCGAATAGCGGGGGGTCCTACAATGAGCAGTTCTTC. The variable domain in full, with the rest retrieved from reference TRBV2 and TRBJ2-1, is EPEVTQTPSHQVTQMGQEVILRCVPISNHLYFYWYRQILGQKVEFLVSFYNNEISEKSEIFDDQFSVERPDGSNFTLKIRSTKLEDSAMYFCASSPNSGGSYNEQFFGPGTRLTVL.

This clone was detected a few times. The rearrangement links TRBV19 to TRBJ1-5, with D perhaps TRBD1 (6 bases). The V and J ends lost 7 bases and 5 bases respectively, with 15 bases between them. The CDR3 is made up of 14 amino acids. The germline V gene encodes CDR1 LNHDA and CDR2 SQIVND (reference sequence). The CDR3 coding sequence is TGTGCCAGTAACGTGGGGGCGCGGGATCAGCCCCAGCATTTT. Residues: CASNVGARDQPQHF.

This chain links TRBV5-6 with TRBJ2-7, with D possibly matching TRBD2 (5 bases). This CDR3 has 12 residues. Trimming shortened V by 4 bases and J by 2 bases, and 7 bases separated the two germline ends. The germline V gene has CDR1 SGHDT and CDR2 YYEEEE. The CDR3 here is CASSEGPYEQYF. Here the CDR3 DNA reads TGTGCCAGCAGCGAGGGTCCCTACGAGCAGTACTTC.

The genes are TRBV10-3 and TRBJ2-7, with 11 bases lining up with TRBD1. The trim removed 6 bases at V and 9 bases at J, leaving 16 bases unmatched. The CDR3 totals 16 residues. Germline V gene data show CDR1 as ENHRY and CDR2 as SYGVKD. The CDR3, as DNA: TGTGCCATCAGCCCCAGTGGGGGACAGGGGGGTTTAGGGCAGTACTTC. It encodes CAISPSGGQGGLGQYF.

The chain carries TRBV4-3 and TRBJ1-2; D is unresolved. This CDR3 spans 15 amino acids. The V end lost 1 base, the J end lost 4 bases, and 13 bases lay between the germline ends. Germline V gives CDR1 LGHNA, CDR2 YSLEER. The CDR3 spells CASSQVHGAGYGYTF. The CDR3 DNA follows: TGCGCCAGCAGCCAAGTTCATGGCGCTGGCTATGGCTACACCTTC.

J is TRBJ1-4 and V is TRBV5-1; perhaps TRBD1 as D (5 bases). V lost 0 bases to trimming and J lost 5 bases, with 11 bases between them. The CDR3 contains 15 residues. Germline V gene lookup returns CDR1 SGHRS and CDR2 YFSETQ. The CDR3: CASSLAGAENEKLFF. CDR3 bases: TGCGCCAGCAGCTTGGCCGGGGCGGAAAATGAAAAACTGTTTTTT.

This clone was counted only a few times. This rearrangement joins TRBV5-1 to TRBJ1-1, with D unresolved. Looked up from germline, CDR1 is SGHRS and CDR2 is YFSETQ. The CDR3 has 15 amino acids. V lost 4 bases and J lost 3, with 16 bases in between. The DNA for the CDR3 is TGCGCCAGCAGCCCCCCTGGGAGGGCTGACACTGAAGCTTTCTTT. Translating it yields CASSPPGRADTEAFF.

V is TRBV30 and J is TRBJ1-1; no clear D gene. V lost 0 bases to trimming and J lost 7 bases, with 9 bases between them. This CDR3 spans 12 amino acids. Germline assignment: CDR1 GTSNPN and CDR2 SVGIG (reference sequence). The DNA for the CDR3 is TGTGCCTGGAGTGTACCGGCAGATGAAGCTTTCTTT. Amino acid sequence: CAWSVPADEAFF.

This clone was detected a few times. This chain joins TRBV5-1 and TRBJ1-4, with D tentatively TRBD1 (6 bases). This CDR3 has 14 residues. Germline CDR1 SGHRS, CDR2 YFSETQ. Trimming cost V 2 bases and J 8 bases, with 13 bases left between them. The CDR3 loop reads CASSFQGQGEKLFF. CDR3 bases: TGCGCCAGCAGCTTCCAGGGGCAGGGAGAAAAACTGTTTTTT.

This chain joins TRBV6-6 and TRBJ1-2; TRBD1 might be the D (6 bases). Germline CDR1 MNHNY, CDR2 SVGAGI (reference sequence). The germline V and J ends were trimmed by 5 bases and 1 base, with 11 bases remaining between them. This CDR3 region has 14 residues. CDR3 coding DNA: TGTGCCAGCAGTGGGGACACACTTAACTATGGCTACACCTTC. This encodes CASSGDTLNYGYTF.

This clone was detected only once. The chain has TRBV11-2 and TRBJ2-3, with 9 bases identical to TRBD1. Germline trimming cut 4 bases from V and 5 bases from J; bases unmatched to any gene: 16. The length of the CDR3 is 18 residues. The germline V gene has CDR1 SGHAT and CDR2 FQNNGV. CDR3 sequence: CASSSYRGGTGNVDTQYF. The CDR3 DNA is TGTGCCAGCAGCTCCTACCGGGGCGGGACAGGGAATGTAGATACGCAGTATTTT.

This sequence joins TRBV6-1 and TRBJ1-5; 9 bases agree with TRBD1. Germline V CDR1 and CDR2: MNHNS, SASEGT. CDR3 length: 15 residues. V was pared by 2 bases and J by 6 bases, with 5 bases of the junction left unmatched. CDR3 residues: CASSENRGLSQPQHF. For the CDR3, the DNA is TGTGCCAGCAGTGAAAACAGGGGGCTGAGTCAGCCCCAGCATTTT.

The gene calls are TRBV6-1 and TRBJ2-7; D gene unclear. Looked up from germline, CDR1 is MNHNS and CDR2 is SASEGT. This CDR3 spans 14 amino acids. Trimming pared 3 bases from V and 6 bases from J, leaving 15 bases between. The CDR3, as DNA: TGTGCCAGCAGTGATGTCTTGGAAACGGCCGAGCAGTACTTC. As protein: CASSDVLETAEQYF.

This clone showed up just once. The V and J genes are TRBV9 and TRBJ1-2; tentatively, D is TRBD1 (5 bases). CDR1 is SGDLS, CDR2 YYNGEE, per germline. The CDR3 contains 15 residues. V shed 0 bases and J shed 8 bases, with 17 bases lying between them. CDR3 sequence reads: CASSVAQGLMGGYTF. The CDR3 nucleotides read TGTGCCAGCAGCGTAGCTCAGGGATTGATGGGGGGCTACACCTTC.

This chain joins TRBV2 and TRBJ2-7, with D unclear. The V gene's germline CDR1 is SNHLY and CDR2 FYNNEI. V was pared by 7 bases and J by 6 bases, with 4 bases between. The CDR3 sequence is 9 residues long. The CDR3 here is CASNVEQYV. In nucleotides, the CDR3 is TGTGCCAGCAACGTCGAGCAGTACGTC.

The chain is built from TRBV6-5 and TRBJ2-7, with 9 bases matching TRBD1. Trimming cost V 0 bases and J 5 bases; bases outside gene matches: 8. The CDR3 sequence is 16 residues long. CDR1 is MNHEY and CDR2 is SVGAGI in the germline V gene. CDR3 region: CASSYSLFTGGHEQYF. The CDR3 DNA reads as TGTGCCAGCAGTTACTCGTTATTCACAGGGGGCCACGAGCAGTACTTC.

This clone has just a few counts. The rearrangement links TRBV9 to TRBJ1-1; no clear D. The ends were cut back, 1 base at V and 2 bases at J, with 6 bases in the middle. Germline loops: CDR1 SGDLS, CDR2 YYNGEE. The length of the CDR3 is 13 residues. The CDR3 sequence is CASSVRVNTEAFF. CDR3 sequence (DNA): TGTGCCAGCAGCGTAAGGGTCAACACTGAAGCTTTCTTT.

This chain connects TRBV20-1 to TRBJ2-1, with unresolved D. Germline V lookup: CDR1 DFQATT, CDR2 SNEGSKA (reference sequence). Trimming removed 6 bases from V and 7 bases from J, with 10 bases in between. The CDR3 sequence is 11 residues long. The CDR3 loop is CSADSRNEQFF. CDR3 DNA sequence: TGCAGTGCCGATTCCAGGAATGAGCAGTTCTTC.

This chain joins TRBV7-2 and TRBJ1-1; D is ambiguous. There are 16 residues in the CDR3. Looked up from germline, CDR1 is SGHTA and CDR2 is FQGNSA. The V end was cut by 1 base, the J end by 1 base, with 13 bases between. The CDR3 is CASSLVGSRSNTEAFF. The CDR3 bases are TGTGCCAGCAGCTTAGTTGGAAGCAGGTCGAACACTGAAGCTTTCTTT.

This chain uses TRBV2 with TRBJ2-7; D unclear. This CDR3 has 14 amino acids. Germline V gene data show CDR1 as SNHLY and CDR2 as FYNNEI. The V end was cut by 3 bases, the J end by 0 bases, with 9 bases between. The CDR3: CASSDPRSSYEQYF. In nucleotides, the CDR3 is TGTGCCAGCAGTGATCCCAGGAGCTCCTACGAGCAGTACTTC.

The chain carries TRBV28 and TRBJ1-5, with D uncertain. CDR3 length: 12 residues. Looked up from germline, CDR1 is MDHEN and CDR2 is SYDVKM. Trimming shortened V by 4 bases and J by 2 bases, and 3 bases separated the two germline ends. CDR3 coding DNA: TGTGCCAGCAGTTATCGCAATCAGCCCCAGCATTTT. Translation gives CASSYRNQPQHF.

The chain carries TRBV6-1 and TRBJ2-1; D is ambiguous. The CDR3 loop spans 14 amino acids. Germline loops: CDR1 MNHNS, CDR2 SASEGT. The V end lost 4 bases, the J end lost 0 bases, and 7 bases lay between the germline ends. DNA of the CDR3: TGTGCCAGCAGTGTACAGAGCTCCTACAATGAGCAGTTCTTC. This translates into CASSVQSSYNEQFF.

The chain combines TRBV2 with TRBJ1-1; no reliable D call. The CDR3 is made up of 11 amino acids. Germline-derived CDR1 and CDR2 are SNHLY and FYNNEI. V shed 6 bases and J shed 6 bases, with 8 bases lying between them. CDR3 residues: CASSGRSEAFF. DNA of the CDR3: TGTGCCAGCAGCGGAAGGTCTGAAGCTTTCTTT.

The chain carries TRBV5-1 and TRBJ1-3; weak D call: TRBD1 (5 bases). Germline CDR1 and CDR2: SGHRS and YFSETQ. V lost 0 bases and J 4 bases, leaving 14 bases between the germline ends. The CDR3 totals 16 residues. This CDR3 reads CASSLEGEAGGNTIYF. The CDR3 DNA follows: TGCGCCAGCAGCTTGGAAGGGGAAGCTGGGGGAAACACCATATATTTT.

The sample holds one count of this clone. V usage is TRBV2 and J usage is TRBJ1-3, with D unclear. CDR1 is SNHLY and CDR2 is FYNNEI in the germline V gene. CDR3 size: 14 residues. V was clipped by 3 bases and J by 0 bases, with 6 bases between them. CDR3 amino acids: CASSEGISGNTIYF. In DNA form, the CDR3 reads TGTGCCAGCAGTGAGGGGATCTCTGGAAACACCATATATTTT.

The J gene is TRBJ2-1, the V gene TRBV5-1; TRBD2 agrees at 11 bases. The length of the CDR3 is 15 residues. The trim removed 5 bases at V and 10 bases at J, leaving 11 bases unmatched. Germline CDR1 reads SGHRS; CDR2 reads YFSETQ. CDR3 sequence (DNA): TGCGCCAGCAGAATACTAGCGGGAGCCTCTCGGGAGCAGTTCTTC. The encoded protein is CASRILAGASREQFF.